Reported below is one T cell receptor beta chain. The antigen remains undetermined. The sample is drawn from a study of identical twins. Whole-study findings and limits: Researchers reported excess low generation probability among twin-shared out-of-frame alpha sequences. Twins' excess sharing was less marked for out-of-frame beta sequences.

The CDR3 runs 14 residues. V was clipped by 0 bases and J by 2 bases, with 10 bases between them. Germline loops: CDR1 DFQATT, CDR2 SNEGSKA (reference sequence). It was template switching that added a universal primer site, and there were unique molecular identifiers on the cDNA. Via MiXCR, TCRdb re-called the 5' RACE reads, giving one row per CDR3 protein. Of 510,000 or so distinct CDR3 sequences in the sample, 13% to 15% were seen once. In addition, the sample was reused for a study of yellow fever vaccine responses in identical twins.

V gene TRBV20-1 combines with J gene TRBJ2-5; a possible D gene is TRBD1 (5 bases). This clonotype was obtained from a woman between 18 and 29 years old in good health. Input material: CD4+ T cells sorted from blood. The CDR3 spells CSARDGQKQETQYF. CDR3 sequence (DNA): TGCAGTGCTAGAGACGGACAAAAACAAGAGACCCAGTACTTC.